This entry lists 27 T cell receptor beta chains sequenced from one sample in a study of T cell changes during pregnancy in multiple sclerosis. Measured with immunoSEQ multiplex PCR; TCRdb has only the in-frame clones, and not every one. This sample has 60,000 to 75,000 clones; 92% occur once, and the top ten carry around 1.3%. Here the sequenced sample was peripheral blood, taken in the second trimester of pregnancy. These receptors were taken from a female donor in good health, enrolled as a control in a pregnancy study.

Judged by abundance, this clone is medium-sized (0.01 to 0.1%). The chain couples TRBV25-1 to TRBJ2-7, with 12 bases that match TRBD1. Trimming cost V 7 bases and J 5 bases; bases outside gene matches: 12. The CDR3 is made up of 16 amino acids. CDR1 and CDR2 (germline): MGHDK, SYGVNS. The CDR3 DNA reads as TGTGCCAGCACTCCTAGGGGGGGACAGGGGGCTGACGAGCAGTACTTC. Translating it yields CASTPRGGQGADEQYF.

The chain is built from TRBV18 and TRBJ1-2; D not resolved. Trimming cost V 3 bases and J 3 bases, with 11 bases left between them. Germline CDR1 KGHSH, CDR2 LQKENI. The length of the CDR3 is 14 residues. The CDR3 DNA is TGTGCCAGCTCACCCGTAAGAGGAGACTATGGCTACACCTTC. Protein: CASSPVRGDYGYTF.

V is TRBV2 and J is TRBJ1-4; 9 positions match TRBD1. Germline loops: CDR1 SNHLY, CDR2 FYNNEI. The CDR3 totals 15 residues. After removal of 2 bases from V and 8 bases from J, the junction contained 6 bases not matched to a gene. CDR3 residues: CASSEWGTGSEKLFF. The CDR3 DNA sequence: TGTGCCAGCAGTGAATGGGGGACAGGGAGCGAAAAACTGTTTTTT.

The chain recombines TRBV28 with TRBJ1-5, with TRBD1 matching 8 bases. The CDR3 spans 14 residues. CDR1 and CDR2 (germline): MDHEN, SYDVKM. V lost 6 bases to trimming and J lost 7 bases; unmatched junction nucleotides: 8. The CDR3 loop reads CASRLQGANQPQHF. Written as DNA, the CDR3 is TGTGCCAGCAGGCTCCAGGGGGCGAACCAGCCCCAGCATTTT.

The V and J genes are TRBV29-1 and TRBJ2-3, with 7 positions matching TRBD2. With 3 bases clipped from V and 0 bases from J, the junction kept 3 bases outside the gene matches. Germline values: CDR1 SQVTM, CDR2 ANQGSEA. The CDR3 spans 14 residues. The CDR3 spells CSVDGGSSTDTQYF. CDR3 DNA: TGCAGCGTTGACGGGGGGTCCAGCACAGATACGCAGTATTTT.

The chain is built from TRBV5-4 and TRBJ1-1; tentative D call: TRBD1 (5 bases). This CDR3 spans 15 amino acids. The V end was cut by 2 bases, the J end by 1 base, with 12 bases between. CDR1 is SGHNT, CDR2 YYREEE, per germline (reference sequence). CDR3 sequence reads: CASSFGGGRNTEAFF. Here the CDR3 DNA reads TGTGCCAGCAGCTTCGGGGGGGGAAGGAACACTGAAGCTTTCTTT.

The chain recombines TRBV6-5 with TRBJ2-7; 7 bases match TRBD1. The length of the CDR3 is 14 residues. The junction had 5 bases not matched to a gene; V was cut back by 6 bases and J by 0 bases. Germline CDR1 and CDR2: MNHEY and SVGAGI. CDR3 loop: CASSRDSFSYEQYF. The CDR3 bases are TGTGCCAGCAGCCGGGACAGTTTCTCCTACGAGCAGTACTTC.

V is TRBV2 and J is TRBJ2-7; 8 bases line up with TRBD1. This CDR3 has 14 residues. Germline V lookup: CDR1 SNHLY, CDR2 FYNNEI. After removal of 6 bases from V and 5 bases from J, the junction contained 9 bases not matched to a gene. The CDR3 region is CASSRTGTLDEQYF. CDR3 nucleotides: TGTGCCAGCAGCCGGACAGGGACGTTGGACGAGCAGTACTTC.

Concerning this clone itself: Relative to the germline gene, one junction end is altered; a read error may explain this. This chain joins TRBV7-2 and TRBJ2-7; a possible D gene is TRBD2 (5 bases). CDR1 is SGHTA and CDR2 is FQGNSA in the germline V gene. The CDR3 is 15 amino acids. CDR3 coding DNA: TGTGCCAGCAGCAAGGACTCCAGCTTATCCTTCGAGCAGTACTTC. As protein: CASSKDSSLSFEQYF.

The gene calls are TRBV28 and TRBJ1-2, with TRBD1 matching 7 bases. V dropped 3 bases and J dropped 3; count of bases not matched to a gene: 4. The CDR3 contains 14 residues. Germline CDR1 is MDHEN and CDR2 is SYDVKM. The CDR3 DNA is TGTGCCAGCAGTTTGCAAAGGGGGCACTATGGCTACACCTTC. Amino acids: CASSLQRGHYGYTF.

The chain has TRBV27 and TRBJ2-1, with TRBD2 matching 9 bases. The CDR3 is made up of 17 amino acids. Germline lookup yields CDR1 MNHEY and CDR2 SMNVEV (reference sequence). The V gene end was trimmed by 5 bases and the J gene end by 0 bases; junction bases not matched to a gene: 8. This CDR3 reads CASSRIAGASSYNEQFF. The CDR3 DNA is TGTGCCAGCAGTAGAATAGCGGGAGCGAGCTCCTACAATGAGCAGTTCTTC.

The CDR3 bases are TGTGCCAGCAGCTTAGGTTTACCCTCCAGAACGGGCACTGAAGCTTTCTTT. Translated: CASSLGLPSRTGTEAFF. The chain uses TRBV7-8 and TRBJ1-1; no reliable D call. The CDR3 length is 17 residues. CDR1 and CDR2 (germline): SGHVS, FQNEAQ. Trimming removed 1 base from V and 4 bases from J, with 19 bases in between.

The chain links TRBV27 to TRBJ2-7, with 7 bases identical to TRBD2. V lost 6 bases to trimming and J lost 2 bases; unmatched junction nucleotides: 10. Germline assignment: CDR1 MNHEY and CDR2 SMNVEV (reference sequence). The CDR3 totals 15 residues. CDR3 nucleotide sequence: TGTGCCAGCAGAGTTCAGGCTAGCGGAGCCTACGAGCAGTACTTC. Translating gives CASRVQASGAYEQYF.

The chain links TRBV6-5 to TRBJ2-1, with D perhaps TRBD1 (6 bases). Deletions cut 6 bases from V and 2 bases from J, with 11 bases between. This CDR3 is built from 14 residues. Germline CDR1 and CDR2: MNHEY and SVGAGI. This chain's CDR3 is CASRLQGTYNEQFF. The CDR3 DNA reads as TGTGCCAGCAGGTTACAGGGCACCTACAATGAGCAGTTCTTC.

V is TRBV4-3 and J is TRBJ2-7; 8 nucleotides align to TRBD2. This CDR3 spans 15 amino acids. Per the germline V gene, CDR1 is LGHNA and CDR2 is YSLEER. V dropped 0 bases and J dropped 3; count of bases not matched to a gene: 4. CDR3 DNA: TGCGCCAGCAGCCAAGATAGCGGGGCCTTCTACGAGCAGTACTTC. Its translation: CASSQDSGAFYEQYF.

This clone occurred once. This chain uses TRBV6-6 with TRBJ2-5; 15 bases are shared with TRBD2. CDR3 length: 14 residues. The germline CDR1 and CDR2 sequences are MNHNY and SVGAGI (reference sequence). Trimming at V came to 5 bases and at J to 9 bases, leaving 4 bases not matched to a gene. This CDR3 is CASSRTSGRVAQYF. CDR3 DNA: TGTGCCAGCAGTCGGACTAGCGGGAGGGTGGCCCAGTACTTC.

The rearrangement links TRBV4-1 to TRBJ2-7; 7 bases align to TRBD1. The length of the CDR3 is 16 residues. The ends lost 3 bases at V and 3 bases at J; junction bases unmatched: 11. Germline CDR1 is MGHRA and CDR2 is YSYEKL. CDR3 sequence reads: CASSQAPGGVLYEQYF. CDR3 in DNA: TGCGCCAGCAGCCAGGCCCCAGGGGGTGTCCTCTACGAGCAGTACTTC.

V is TRBV6-6 and J is TRBJ2-1, with TRBD2 matching over 12 bases. V lost 7 bases and J lost 6; bases outside the gene matches: 4. There are 14 residues in the CDR3. The germline V gene has CDR1 MNHNY and CDR2 SVGAGI (reference sequence). The CDR3 coding sequence is TGTGCCAGCACCCCTAGCGGGAGGGGCAATGAGCAGTTCTTC. Protein sequence: CASTPSGRGNEQFF.

CDR3: CASSLASGLIATEQFF. The CDR3, as DNA: TGTGCCAGCAGCTTGGCCTCGGGCCTCATAGCGACTGAGCAGTTCTTC. The V call is TRBV5-4, the J call TRBJ2-1, with TRBD2 as a possible D gene (5 bases). Trimming left V 0 bases short and J 9 bases short, with 19 bases between. Germline V gene lookup returns CDR1 SGHNT and CDR2 YYREEE (reference sequence). The CDR3 sequence is 16 residues long.

The V call is TRBV4-3, the J call TRBJ2-5; 10 nucleotides line up with TRBD2. Germline values: CDR1 LGHNA, CDR2 YSLEER. The CDR3 length is 17 residues. Unmatched junction bases numbered 5, after V lost 0 bases and J lost 1 base. The CDR3 protein is CASSQDRLAGLQETQYF. DNA for the CDR3: TGCGCCAGCAGCCAAGATCGACTAGCGGGCCTCCAAGAGACCCAGTACTTC.

The chain combines TRBV4-1 with TRBJ1-3, with no clear D. From germline, CDR1 is MGHRA and CDR2 YSYEKL. The length of the CDR3 is 15 residues. Trimming cost V 0 bases and J 3 bases, with 9 bases left between them. The CDR3 is CASSQDHLVGNTIYF. Written as DNA, the CDR3 is TGCGCCAGCAGCCAAGATCACTTGGTTGGAAACACCATATATTTT.

The gene calls are TRBV27 and TRBJ1-1; 7 bases are shared with TRBD1. Germline V gene lookup returns CDR1 MNHEY and CDR2 SMNVEV (reference sequence). The ends lost 5 bases at V and 5 bases at J; junction bases unmatched: 5. The CDR3 is 13 residues long. The CDR3 sequence is CASSEQGRTEAFF. Written as DNA, the CDR3 is TGTGCCAGCAGTGAACAGGGGAGGACTGAAGCTTTCTTT.

The chain recombines TRBV27 with TRBJ2-1, with D possibly matching TRBD2 (6 bases). The V and J ends lost 0 bases and 0 bases respectively, with 12 bases between them. The CDR3 length is 17 residues. Germline assignment: CDR1 MNHEY and CDR2 SMNVEV (reference sequence). The CDR3 nucleotides read TGTGCCAGCAGTTTATCCCCGCCGGGGGTCTCCTACAATGAGCAGTTCTTC. Amino acids: CASSLSPPGVSYNEQFF.

The count of this clone is one. The CDR3 spells CASSLSTGEAFF. As DNA, the CDR3 is TGTGCCAGCAGCTTAAGTACAGGTGAAGCTTTCTTT. The V call is TRBV7-2, the J call TRBJ1-1, with D tentatively TRBD1 (5 bases). This CDR3 contains 12 residues. CDR1 SGHTA and CDR2 FQGNSA come from the germline V gene. V was shortened by 2 bases and J by 7 bases, with 8 bases between the two germline ends. Combining the CDR3 with reference TRBV7-2 and TRBJ1-1 gives the whole variable domain GAGVSQSPSNKVTEKGKDVELRCDPISGHTALYWYRQSLGQGLEFLIYFQGNSAPDKSGLPSDRFSAERTGGSVSTLTIQRTQQEDSAVYLCASSLSTGEAFFGQGTRLTVV.

The rearrangement links TRBV4-2 to TRBJ1-4, with D possibly TRBD1 on 5 matching bases. This CDR3 contains 15 residues. The germline CDR1 and CDR2 sequences are LGHNA and YNFKEQ. V lost 0 bases to trimming and J lost 3 bases, with 8 bases between them. For the CDR3, the DNA is TGTGCCAGCAGCCAAGAAGGGACTGCTAATGAAAAACTGTTTTTT. It encodes CASSQEGTANEKLFF.

In regard to this clone: A read error may produce the germline difference seen at one junction end. The rearrangement links TRBV4-3 to TRBJ1-2, with TRBD1 matching over 8 bases. Germline V gene sequence: CDR1 LGHNA, CDR2 YSLEER. CDR3 length: 15 amino acids. CDR3 nucleotides: TGCGCCGGCAGCCGGGTTCGGCAGGGGGCCAGTGGCTACACCTTC. Translated: CAGSRVRQGASGYTF.

The chain joins TRBV18 to TRBJ2-2; D unclear. V was clipped by 0 bases and J by 6 bases, with 11 bases between them. Germline values: CDR1 KGHSH, CDR2 LQKENI. The length of the CDR3 is 15 residues. As DNA, the CDR3 is TGTGCCAGCTCACCACCAATTAGCATTCCCGGGGAGCTGTTTTTT. This encodes CASSPPISIPGELFF.